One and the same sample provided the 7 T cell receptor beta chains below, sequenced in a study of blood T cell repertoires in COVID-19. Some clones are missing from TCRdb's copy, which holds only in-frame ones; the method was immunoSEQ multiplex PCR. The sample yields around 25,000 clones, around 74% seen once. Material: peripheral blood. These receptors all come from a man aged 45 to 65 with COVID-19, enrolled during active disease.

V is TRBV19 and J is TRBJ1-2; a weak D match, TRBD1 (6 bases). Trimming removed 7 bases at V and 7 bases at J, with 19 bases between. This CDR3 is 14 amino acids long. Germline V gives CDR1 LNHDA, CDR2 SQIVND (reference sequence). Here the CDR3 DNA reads TGTGCCAGTACCATCTTAGGGGGAATTGGTGGCTACACCTTC. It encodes CASTILGGIGGYTF. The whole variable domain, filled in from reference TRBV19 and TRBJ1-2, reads DGGITQSPKYLFRKEGQNVTLSCEQNLNHDAMYWYRQDPGQGLRLIYYSQIVNDFQKGDIAEGYSVSREKKESFPLTVTSAQKNPTAFYLCASTILGGIGGYTFGSGTRLTVV.

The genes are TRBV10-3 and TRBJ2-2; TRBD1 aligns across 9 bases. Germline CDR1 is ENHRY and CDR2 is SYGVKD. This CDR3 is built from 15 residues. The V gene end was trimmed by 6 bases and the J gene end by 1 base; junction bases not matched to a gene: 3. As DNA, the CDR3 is TGTGCCATCAGCGAGGGACAGGGGAACACCGGGGAGCTGTTTTTT. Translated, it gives CAISEGQGNTGELFF.

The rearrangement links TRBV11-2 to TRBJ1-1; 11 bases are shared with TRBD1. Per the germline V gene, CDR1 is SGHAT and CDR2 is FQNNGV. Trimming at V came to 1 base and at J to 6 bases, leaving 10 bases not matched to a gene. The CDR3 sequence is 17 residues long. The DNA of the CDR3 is TGTGCCAGCAGCTTAGGCGGGATAAGGGACAGGGGGGCTGAAGCTTTCTTT. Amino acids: CASSLGGIRDRGAEAFF.

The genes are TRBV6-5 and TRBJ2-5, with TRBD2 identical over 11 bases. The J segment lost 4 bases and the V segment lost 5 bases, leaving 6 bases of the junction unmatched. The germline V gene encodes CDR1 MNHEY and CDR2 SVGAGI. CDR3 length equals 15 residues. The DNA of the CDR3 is TGTGCCAGCAGTATAGCGGGGGGGCCGGGAGAGACCCAGTACTTC. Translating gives CASSIAGGPGETQYF.

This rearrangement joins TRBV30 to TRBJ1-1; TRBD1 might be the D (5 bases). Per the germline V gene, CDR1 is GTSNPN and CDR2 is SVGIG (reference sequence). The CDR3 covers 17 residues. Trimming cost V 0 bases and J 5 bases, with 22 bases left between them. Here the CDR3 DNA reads TGTGCCTGGAGTGTACCCCCCTGGGGCATTGTAGAAACTGAAGCTTTCTTT. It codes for CAWSVPPWGIVETEAFF.

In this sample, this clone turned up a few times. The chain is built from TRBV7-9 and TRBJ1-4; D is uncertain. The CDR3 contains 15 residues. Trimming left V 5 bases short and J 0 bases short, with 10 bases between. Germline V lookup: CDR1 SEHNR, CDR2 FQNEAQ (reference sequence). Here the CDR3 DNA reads TGTGCCAGCAGCCCGCGCGATGCAACTAATGAAAAACTGTTTTTT. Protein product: CASSPRDATNEKLFF.

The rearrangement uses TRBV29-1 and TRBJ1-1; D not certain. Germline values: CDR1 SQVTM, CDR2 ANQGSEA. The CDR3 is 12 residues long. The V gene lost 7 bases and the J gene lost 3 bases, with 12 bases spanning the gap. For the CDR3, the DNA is TGCAGCGGACGGGATGCGGACACTGAAGCTTTCTTT. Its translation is CSGRDADTEAFF.